Listed below are T cell receptor beta chains from one sample, sequenced in a study of post-analysis software for immune sequencing data. TCRdb fed the PCR reads into MiXCR, producing one record per CDR3 protein. The sample lists around 770,000 distinct CDR3 sequences; approximately 44% were seen once. Sequencing was carried out using blood. The receptor set was obtained from a girl between 10 and 17 years old with multiple sclerosis. Both conserved end residues are part of each CDR3. D genes are given only for firm matches. A clone size is listed for some rows: how often the clone was seen (once, few, many), or a class if it is expanded.

CDR3: CASSFQGTSGGDEQFF
DNA: TGTGCCAGCAGTTTCCAAGGGACTAGCGGCGGCGATGAGCAGTTCTTC
J: TRBJ2-1
V: TRBV28
size: -
D: TRBD2

CDR3: CSAGGGENSPLHF
DNA: TGCAGTGCTGGGGGGGGAGAGAATTCACCCCTCCACTTT
J: TRBJ1-6
V: TRBV20-1
size: few
D: -

CDR3: CASSEGRTVGQETQYF
DNA: TGTGCCAGCAGTGAAGGGAGGACGGTTGGCCAAGAGACCCAGTACTTC
J: TRBJ2-5
V: TRBV6-1
size: -
D: -

CDR3: CSVAGCTEAFF
DNA: TGCAGCGTTGCGGGTTGCACTGAAGCTTTCTTT
J: TRBJ1-1
V: TRBV29-1
size: once
D: -

CDR3: CASSSGGRWTGHYNEQFF
DNA: TGTGCCAGCAGTTCAGGGGGGAGGTGGACAGGTCATTACAATGAGCAGTTCTTC
J: TRBJ2-1
V: TRBV6-5
size: -
D: -

CDR3: CASSYRRLAGVEQYF
DNA: TGTGCCAGCAGTTACCGGAGACTAGCGGGAGTCGAGCAGTACTTC
J: TRBJ2-7
V: TRBV6-5
size: -
D: TRBD2

CDR3: CATSDQGQAYGYTF
DNA: TGTGCCACCAGTGACCAGGGGCAGGCCTATGGCTACACCTTC
J: TRBJ1-2
V: TRBV24-1
size: few
D: -

CDR3: CASSLTSGIPDTQYF
DNA: TGTGCCAGCAGTTTGACTAGCGGGATCCCAGATACGCAGTATTTT
J: TRBJ2-3
V: TRBV12-3/TRBV12-4
size: few
D: TRBD2

CDR3: CASSGGGLNEQFF
DNA: TGTGCCAGCAGTGGCGGGGGCCTGAATGAGCAGTTCTTC
J: TRBJ2-1
V: TRBV6-2/TRBV6-3
size: -
D: -

CDR3: CASSESSYNEQYF
DNA: TGTGCCAGCAGTGAAAGCTCCTACAATGAGCAGTACTTC
J: TRBJ2-7
V: TRBV27
size: -
D: -

CDR3: CASRRGSGTDTQYF
DNA: TGTGCCAGCAGGCGCGGGTCGGGGACAGATACGCAGTATTTT
J: TRBJ2-3
V: TRBV9
size: -
D: -

CDR3: CSALDSSGANVLTF
DNA: TGCAGTGCTTTAGACAGCTCTGGGGCCAACGTCCTGACTTTC
J: TRBJ2-6
V: TRBV20-1
size: few
D: -

CDR3: CASSQDSLGNSPLHF
DNA: TGCGCCAGCAGCCAAGACTCTCTAGGCAATTCACCCCTCCACTTT
J: TRBJ1-6
V: TRBV4-1
size: -
D: -

CDR3: CASSLDPTGRGYGYTF
DNA: TGCGCCAGCAGCTTGGACCCTACAGGGAGAGGCTATGGCTACACCTTC
J: TRBJ1-2
V: TRBV5-1
size: -
D: -

CDR3: CASSVEGREQETQYF
DNA: TGTGCCAGCAGCGTAGAGGGTAGGGAACAAGAGACCCAGTACTTC
J: TRBJ2-5
V: TRBV9
size: -
D: -

CDR3: CASSRRNSGHYNEQFF
DNA: TGTGCCAGCAGTAGACGGAATAGCGGCCACTACAATGAGCAGTTCTTC
J: TRBJ2-1
V: TRBV6-6
size: -
D: -

CDR3: CASSVAYSNQPQHF
DNA: TGTGCCAGCAGTGTGGCATATAGCAATCAGCCCCAGCATTTT
J: TRBJ1-5
V: TRBV2
size: -
D: -